The 10 T cell receptor beta chains in this list originate from one sample, sequenced in a study of blood T cell repertoires in COVID-19. Measured with immunoSEQ multiplex PCR; TCRdb has only the in-frame clones, and not every one. The table shows about 280,000 clones, with approximately 88% occurring only once. The sample consisted of peripheral blood. These TCRs come from a woman aged 40 to 50 who had recovered from COVID-19.

This chain links TRBV7-6 with TRBJ2-1; 8 nucleotides match TRBD2. Germline loops: CDR1 SGHVS, CDR2 FNYEAQ. The V segment lost 5 bases and the J segment 7 bases; nucleotides outside the gene matches: 13. The CDR3 contains 16 residues. The DNA for the CDR3 is TGTGCCAGCAGCCATTGGTCAACTAGCGGTATTAATGAGCAGTTCTTC. Its protein is CASSHWSTSGINEQFF.

This chain connects TRBV11-3 to TRBJ2-2, with a possible D match to TRBD2 (7 bases). This CDR3 region has 16 residues. From germline, CDR1 is SGHNT and CDR2 YENEEA. The germline V and J ends were trimmed by 0 bases and 6 bases, with 14 bases remaining between them. Here the CDR3 DNA reads TGTGCCAGCAGCTTAGACGGGGGGCTAGCGTCCGGGGAGCTGTTTTTT. Amino acid sequence: CASSLDGGLASGELFF.

The rearrangement links TRBV7-7 to TRBJ2-5; D is perhaps TRBD2 (5 bases). In germline, CDR1 is SSHAT, CDR2 FNYEAQ (reference sequence). V dropped 0 bases and J dropped 2 bases, with 7 bases sitting between them. CDR3 length equals 14 residues. The CDR3 DNA follows: TGTGCCAGCAGCTTAGCGCCGGGGCAAGAGACCCAGTACTTC. It codes for CASSLAPGQETQYF. Full variable domain (missing parts from reference TRBV7-7 and TRBJ2-5): GAGVSQSPRYKVTKRGQDVTLRCDPISSHATLYWYQQALGQGPEFLTYFNYEAQPDKSGLPSDRFSAERPEGSISTLTIQRTEQRDSAMYRCASSLAPGQETQYFGPGTRLLVL.

The chain recombines TRBV21-1 with TRBJ2-3; the D call TRBD2 from the table was never checked on the DNA. TRBV21-1 is given as a pseudogene. The CDR3 totals 15 residues. Here the CDR3 DNA reads TGTGCCAGCACAGTCTCCGGGAGCGCGACAGATACGCAGTATTTT. Its protein product is CASTVSGSATDTQYF.

The chain links TRBV6-5 to TRBJ2-1, with D possibly TRBD2 on 6 matching bases. There are 13 residues in the CDR3. Germline-derived CDR1 and CDR2 are MNHEY and SVGAGI. Trimming removed 8 bases at V and 6 bases at J, with 14 bases between. CDR3: CASGFSGGNEQFF. The CDR3 DNA is TGTGCCAGCGGATTTAGCGGAGGCAATGAGCAGTTCTTC.

V gene TRBV7-9 combines with J gene TRBJ2-1, with TRBD2 matching 9 bases. In germline, CDR1 is SEHNR, CDR2 FQNEAQ (reference sequence). V was clipped by 5 bases and J by 7 bases; unmatched bases: 12. This CDR3 spans 16 amino acids. CDR3 amino acids: CASSEYAGGESNEQFF. CDR3 bases: TGTGCCAGCAGCGAGTACGCGGGAGGGGAGTCAAATGAGCAGTTCTTC.

The gene calls are TRBV3-1 (or the pseudogene TRBV3-2) and TRBJ2-3; 9 bases are a match to TRBD2. This CDR3 has 18 amino acids. Germline CDR1 LGHDT, CDR2 YNNKEL (reference sequence). J lost 0 bases, V lost 1 base, and 8 bases had no gene match. The CDR3 sequence: CASSQAHGSGSSTDTQYF. The CDR3 bases are TGTGCCAGCAGCCAAGCTCACGGTAGCGGGAGTAGCACAGATACGCAGTATTTT.

This sequence joins TRBV11-2 and TRBJ2-7; 10 nucleotides agree with TRBD2. With 5 bases clipped from V and 4 bases from J, the junction kept 11 bases outside the gene matches. This CDR3 comprises 16 residues. Germline values: CDR1 SGHAT, CDR2 FQNNGV. This CDR3 reads CASSRLAGAVGYEQYF. CDR3 sequence (DNA): TGTGCCAGCAGCAGGCTAGCGGGAGCCGTGGGGTACGAGCAGTACTTC.

The chain uses TRBV19 and TRBJ1-1; D may be TRBD1 (6 bases). There are 15 residues in the CDR3. V was cut by 4 bases and J by 0 bases, with 12 bases left in between. Germline CDR1 LNHDA, CDR2 SQIVND (reference sequence). In nucleotides, the CDR3 is TGTGCCAGTAGTACGCCGGGACAAGTGAACACTGAAGCTTTCTTT. Translated: CASSTPGQVNTEAFF.

The chain uses TRBV7-3 and TRBJ2-1; 13 bases line up with TRBD2. Germline CDR1 reads SGHTA; CDR2 reads FQGTGA. The CDR3 covers 17 residues. J lost 6 bases, V lost 0 bases, and 5 bases had no gene match. This CDR3 is CASSLTHGLAGVNEQFF. The DNA of the CDR3 is TGTGCCAGCAGCTTAACCCACGGACTAGCGGGAGTCAATGAGCAGTTCTTC.